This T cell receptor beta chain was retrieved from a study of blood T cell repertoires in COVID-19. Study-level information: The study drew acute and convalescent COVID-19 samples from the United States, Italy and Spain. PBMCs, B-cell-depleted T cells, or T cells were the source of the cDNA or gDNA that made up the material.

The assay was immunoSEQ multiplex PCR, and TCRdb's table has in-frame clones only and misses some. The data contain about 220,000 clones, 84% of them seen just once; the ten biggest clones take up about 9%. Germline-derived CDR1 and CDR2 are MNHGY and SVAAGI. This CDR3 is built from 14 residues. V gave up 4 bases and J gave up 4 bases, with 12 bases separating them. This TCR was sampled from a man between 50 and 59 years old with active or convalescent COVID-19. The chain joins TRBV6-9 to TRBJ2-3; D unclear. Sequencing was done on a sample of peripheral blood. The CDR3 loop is CASSWAAGADTQYF. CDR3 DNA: TGTGCCAGCAGTTGGGCAGCCGGCGCAGATACGCAGTATTTT.